This is a list of T cell receptor beta chains from one sample in a study of blood T cell repertoires in COVID-19. The data were produced by immunoSEQ multiplex PCR, yet TCRdb's version contains in-frame clones alone and is incomplete. The table has under 300,000 clones, over 75% seen once. Material for sequencing was peripheral blood. The receptors derive from a woman aged 40 to 50 who had recovered from COVID-19. Both conserved end residues are part of each CDR3. D genes are given only for firm matches. Expanded clones get a size class; other rows say once, few or many, or leave the size out.

TRBD1,TRBV4-3,.,TRBJ2-6,CASSQDEDRESGANVLTF,TGCGCCAGCAGCCAAGACGAGGACAGGGAGTCTGGGGCCAACGTCCTGACTTTC
.,TRBV5-1,.,TRBJ1-4,CASSSAGPHEKLFF,TGCGCCAGCAGCTCTGCGGGGCCACATGAAAAACTGTTTTTT
.,TRBV9,once,TRBJ2-1,CASSRSTSSYNEQFF,TGTGCCAGCAGCCGGAGCACCAGCTCCTACAATGAGCAGTTCTTC
.,TRBV3-1/TRBV3-2,.,TRBJ2-3,CASSRRDTRTDTQYF,TGTGCCAGCAGCCGCCGGGACACCCGCACAGATACGCAGTATTTT
TRBD1,TRBV27,.,TRBJ1-6,CASSFRQGYSYNSPLHF,TGTGCCAGCAGTTTCCGACAGGGGTACTCCTATAATTCACCCCTCCACTTT
TRBD1,TRBV9,.,TRBJ2-2,CASSEGQMNTGELFF,TGTGCCAGCAGCGAGGGACAGATGAACACCGGGGAGCTGTTTTTT
.,TRBV27,.,TRBJ2-1,CASSLGSWDEQFF,TGTGCCAGCAGTTTGGGGAGCTGGGATGAGCAGTTCTTC
.,TRBV29-1,.,TRBJ2-1,CSVDLTGHSYNEQFF,TGCAGCGTTGACCTAACGGGACACTCCTACAATGAGCAGTTCTTC
TRBD2,TRBV5-1,.,TRBJ2-3,CASSLVSGSDSTDTQYF,TGCGCCAGCAGCTTGGTAAGCGGGAGCGATTCCACAGATACGCAGTATTTT
TRBD1,TRBV6-5,once,TRBJ1-5,CASSRDRGSNQPQHF,TGTGCCAGCAGTCGGGACAGGGGAAGCAATCAGCCCCAGCATTTT
.,TRBV2,.,TRBJ1-5,CASTPGGFSNQPQHF,TGTGCCAGCACCCCCGGAGGGTTTAGCAATCAGCCCCAGCATTTT
.,TRBV7-8,.,TRBJ1-2,CASSLEEGRVDGYTF,TGTGCCAGCAGCTTAGAGGAGGGGCGCGTCGATGGCTACACCTTC
TRBD1,TRBV5-4,.,TRBJ2-5,CASSRQGAGETQYF,TGTGCCAGCAGCCGACAGGGGGCAGGGGAGACCCAGTACTTC
.,TRBV7-3,.,TRBJ2-3,CASSPRNADTQYF,TGTGCCAGCAGCCCGAGAAACGCAGATACGCAGTATTTT
.,TRBV5-4,.,TRBJ2-3,CASSLDLSTDTQYF,TGTGCCAGCAGCTTGGATCTATCCACAGATACGCAGTATTTT
.,TRBV5-1,.,TRBJ2-1,CASSLDGSSYNEQFF,TGCGCCAGCAGCTTGGATGGGAGCTCCTACAATGAGCAGTTCTTC
TRBD1,TRBV7-2,.,TRBJ1-2,CASSSETGIYGYTF,TGTGCCAGCAGCTCAGAGACAGGGATCTATGGCTACACCTTC
TRBD2,TRBV5-5,.,TRBJ2-3,CASSLLSWASGGEGTDTQYF,TGTGCCAGCAGCTTGTTGTCTTGGGCTAGCGGGGGTGAAGGCACAGATACGCAGTATTTT